The TCR beta chain under discussion was sequenced for a study of cytomegalovirus exposure and HLA in healthy donors. Study-level background: An early data release held about 85 million unique TCRs from HLA-typed donors.

This clone turned up a few times. V was trimmed by 2 bases and J by 2 bases, leaving 13 bases between them. The CDR3 consists of 15 residues. Germline V gene data show CDR1 as GTSNPN and CDR2 as SVGIG (reference sequence). 60 Vbeta and 13 Jbeta primers were used in PCR. Some clones are missing from TCRdb's copy, which holds only in-frame ones; the method was immunoSEQ multiplex PCR. The data show 150,000 to 200,000 clones, around 81% seen once. The sequenced sample was PBMCs. This chain connects TRBV30 to TRBJ1-5; D ambiguous. The TCR comes from a young man in good health and CMV-seronegative. The CDR3, as DNA: TGTGCCTGGAGTCTACTAGGAGGGCGCAATCAGCCCCAGCATTTT. Protein product: CAWSLLGGRNQPQHF.